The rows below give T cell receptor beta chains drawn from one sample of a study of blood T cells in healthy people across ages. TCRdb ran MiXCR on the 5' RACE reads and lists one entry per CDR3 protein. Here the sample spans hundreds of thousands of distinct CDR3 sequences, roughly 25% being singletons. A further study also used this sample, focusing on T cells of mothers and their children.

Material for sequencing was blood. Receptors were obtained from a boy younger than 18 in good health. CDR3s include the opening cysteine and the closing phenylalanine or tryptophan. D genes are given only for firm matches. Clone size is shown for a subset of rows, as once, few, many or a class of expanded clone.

CASSRRGTGGNEQYF	TGTGCCAGCAGTCGAAGGGGGACAGGGGGCAACGAGCAGTACTTC	TRBD1	few	TRBV28	TRBJ2-7
CASSSEVQSNEKLFF	TGTGCCAGCAGCTCAGAGGTGCAGTCTAATGAAAAACTGTTTTTT	.	once	TRBV9	TRBJ1-4
CASSPIASVSNYGYTF	TGTGCCAGCAGCCCAATAGCGTCAGTCTCTAACTATGGCTACACCTTC	.	.	TRBV7-3	TRBJ1-2
CASSLDRDDWRPSTDTQYF	TGCGCCAGCAGCTTGGATCGGGATGATTGGAGGCCTAGCACAGATACGCAGTATTTT	.	few	TRBV5-1	TRBJ2-3
CSVEVEGIYNEQFF	TGCAGCGTTGAGGTAGAGGGCATCTACAATGAGCAGTTCTTC	.	.	TRBV29-1	TRBJ2-1
CASSPGHLGGEKLFF	TGTGCCAGCAGCCCGGGACACCTCGGGGGCGAAAAACTGTTTTTT	.	.	TRBV12-3/TRBV12-4	TRBJ1-4
CSARRGGAVEAFF	TGCAGTGCTAGGCGGGGGGGCGCTGTTGAAGCTTTCTTT	.	few	TRBV20-1	TRBJ1-1
CSAKQNSPQGGYTF	TGCAGTGCTAAACAGAACTCGCCCCAGGGTGGCTACACCTTC	.	.	TRBV20-1	TRBJ1-2
CASREGPYNEQFF	TGTGCCAGCAGGGAGGGGCCGTACAATGAGCAGTTCTTC	.	.	TRBV7-8	TRBJ2-1
CASSLAPGRTDTQYF	TGTGCCAGCAGCTTAGCGCCCGGACGCACAGATACGCAGTATTTT	.	few	TRBV7-2	TRBJ2-3
CASSHAGSNEKLFF	TGCGCCAGCAGCCATGCGGGGTCTAATGAAAAACTGTTTTTT	.	.	TRBV4-1	TRBJ1-4
CAISEGGTEQYF	TGTGCCATCAGTGAGGGAGGGACGGAGCAGTACTTC	.	.	TRBV10-3	TRBJ2-7
CASSQQAGSANTIYF	TGTGCCAGCAGCCAACAGGCCGGTTCCGCAAACACCATATATTTT	.	few	TRBV7-2	TRBJ1-3
CSVVTDYEQYF	TGCAGCGTTGTGACAGACTACGAGCAGTACTTC	.	.	TRBV29-1	TRBJ2-7
CATSSRLGNEQFF	TGTGCCACCAGCTCCCGGTTGGGCAATGAGCAGTTCTTC	.	.	TRBV15	TRBJ2-1
CASSQDRDTLHGYEQYF	TGCGCCAGCAGCCAAGATCGGGACACCTTACATGGGTACGAGCAGTACTTC	.	.	TRBV4-3	TRBJ2-7
CASSLTAPETQYF	TGTGCCAGCAGTTTAACTGCCCCAGAGACCCAGTACTTC	.	.	TRBV12-3/TRBV12-4	TRBJ2-5
CASSPVERTTYNEQFF	TGTGCCAGCAGCCCCGTTGAGCGGACTACATACAATGAGCAGTTCTTC	.	.	TRBV5-5	TRBJ2-1
CSARASVNEQFF	TGCAGTGCTAGAGCTAGCGTCAATGAGCAGTTCTTC	.	few	TRBV20-1	TRBJ2-1
CASSLREGGPPGTDTQYF	TGTGCCAGCAGCTTACGGGAAGGAGGGCCCCCTGGCACAGATACGCAGTATTTT	.	.	TRBV7-2	TRBJ2-3
CASTVRGYQETQYF	TGTGCCAGCACCGTGAGGGGGTACCAAGAGACCCAGTACTTC	.	.	TRBV12-3/TRBV12-4	TRBJ2-5
CASSPRLAGDIGSYNEQFF	TGTGCCAGCAGCCCCCGATTAGCGGGGGATATAGGTTCCTACAATGAGCAGTTCTTC	TRBD2	few	TRBV11-2	TRBJ2-1
CASSPLEAGLTGELFF	TGTGCCAGCAGCCCCCTAGAGGCAGGCCTCACCGGGGAGCTGTTTTTT	.	few	TRBV28	TRBJ2-2
CASNNEGRNSPLHF	TGTGCCAGCAATAACGAGGGGAGGAATTCACCCCTCCACTTT	.	.	TRBV6-5	TRBJ1-6
CSVVPRTIYGYTF	TGCAGCGTTGTTCCACGGACGATCTATGGCTACACCTTC	.	.	TRBV29-1	TRBJ1-2
CASSYSPYGYTF	TGTGCCAGCAGTTACTCCCCATATGGCTACACCTTC	.	few	TRBV6-6	TRBJ1-2
CASSLTYGGSGESWYQETQYF	TGTGCTAGCAGCTTAACCTACGGGGGTAGCGGGGAGAGTTGGTACCAAGAGACCCAGTACTTC	TRBD2	few	TRBV7-6	TRBJ2-5
CATSLAAHQPQHF	TGTGCCACCAGTTTGGCAGCACATCAGCCCCAGCATTTT	.	.	TRBV24-1	TRBJ1-5
CATSRGSETQYF	TGTGCCACCAGCAGAGGGTCAGAGACCCAGTACTTC	.	.	TRBV15	TRBJ2-5
CASSLPPGEYQETQYF	TGTGCCAGCAGTTTACCCCCGGGAGAGTACCAAGAGACCCAGTACTTC	.	.	TRBV28	TRBJ2-5
CASSQIGSQGEFF	TGTGCCAGCAGCCAAATCGGGTCACAGGGGGAGTTCTTT	TRBD1	.	TRBV27	TRBJ1-1
CATSRDLGLAETQYF	TGTGCCACCAGCAGAGATCTAGGTCTAGCGGAGACCCAGTACTTC	.	.	TRBV15	TRBJ2-5
CSARDRKGRYEQYF	TGCAGTGCTAGAGATCGGAAGGGTAGATACGAGCAGTACTTC	.	.	TRBV20-1	TRBJ2-7
CASMGHSSGDEQYF	TGTGCCAGCATGGGACACTCGTCGGGGGACGAGCAGTACTTC	.	.	TRBV6-6	TRBJ2-7
CASSSREGEETQYF	TGTGCCAGCAGCTCCCGAGAAGGGGAGGAGACCCAGTACTTC	.	few	TRBV13	TRBJ2-5
CASTYAPGRKLAKNIQYF	TGTGCCAGCACCTACGCCCCAGGACGGAAATTAGCCAAAAACATTCAGTACTTC	.	many	TRBV7-9	TRBJ2-4
CASSLAGLANTDTQYF	TGCGCCAGCAGCTTGGCGGGACTAGCTAACACAGATACGCAGTATTTT	TRBD2	few	TRBV5-1	TRBJ2-3
CSARRAGGTMNTEAFF	TGCAGTGCTAGACGTGCAGGGGGCACAATGAACACTGAAGCTTTCTTT	TRBD1	few	TRBV20-1	TRBJ1-1
CASSLVPYGGYTF	TGCGCCAGCAGCTTGGTACCCTACGGGGGCTACACCTTC	.	.	TRBV5-1	TRBJ1-2
CASSKDRTFTGELFF	TGTGCCAGCAGCAAGGACAGGACCTTCACCGGGGAGCTGTTTTTT	TRBD1	.	TRBV7-6	TRBJ2-2
CATSRDRNPETQYF	TGTGCCACCAGCAGAGACCGGAACCCAGAGACCCAGTACTTC	.	.	TRBV15	TRBJ2-5
CASSRGEIASSYEQYF	TGTGCCAGCAGCCGAGGGGAAATCGCGAGCTCCTACGAGCAGTACTTC	.	.	TRBV3-1	TRBJ2-7
CSVVGLAETQYF	TGCAGCGTTGTGGGACTAGCAGAGACCCAGTACTTC	TRBD2	few	TRBV29-1	TRBJ2-5
CSARDSRVQETQYF	TGCAGTGCTAGAGATAGTAGGGTCCAAGAGACCCAGTACTTC	.	.	TRBV20-1	TRBJ2-5
CASSPRERQETQYF	TGTGCCAGCAGCCCCCGGGAAAGACAAGAGACCCAGTACTTC	.	few	TRBV11-3	TRBJ2-5
CASSTTASRNQPQHF	TGTGCCAGCAGTACGACAGCCTCTCGGAATCAGCCCCAGCATTTT	.	.	TRBV12-3/TRBV12-4	TRBJ1-5
CASSPLTGKGTDTQYF	TGTGCCAGCAGCCCCCTTACAGGAAAGGGCACAGATACGCAGTATTTT	.	.	TRBV7-9	TRBJ2-3
CASSMVRVVDTEAFF	TGTGCCAGCAGCATGGTCAGAGTAGTGGACACTGAAGCTTTCTTT	.	once	TRBV28	TRBJ1-1
CASSVVPTIGETQYF	TGTGCCAGCAGCGTAGTCCCAACTATTGGAGAGACCCAGTACTTC	.	.	TRBV9	TRBJ2-5
CATSDRTSGRGHEQFF	TGTGCCACCAGTGACAGGACTAGCGGGAGAGGTCATGAGCAGTTCTTC	TRBD2	few	TRBV24-1	TRBJ2-1
CASSFGGGAQNIQYF	TGTGCCAGCAGCTTTGGGGGGGGGGCGCAAAACATTCAGTACTTC	.	.	TRBV7-2	TRBJ2-4
CANSINGPSGNTIYF	TGTGCCAACAGCATCAACGGACCTTCTGGAAACACCATATATTTT	.	.	TRBV6-2/TRBV6-3	TRBJ1-3
CATSDHGSLETQYF	TGTGCCACCAGTGACCACGGGTCTCTGGAGACCCAGTACTTC	.	.	TRBV24-1	TRBJ2-5
CASSSAGQPTDTQYF	TGTGCCAGCAGCTCAGCGGGACAGCCCACAGATACGCAGTATTTT	.	.	TRBV7-9	TRBJ2-3
CASSLMGDQPQHF	TGTGCCAGCAGTCTCATGGGGGACCAGCCCCAGCATTTT	.	few	TRBV27	TRBJ1-5
CASSIDSFSYEQYF	TGTGCCAGCAGTATCGACAGCTTCTCCTACGAGCAGTACTTC	.	few	TRBV6-5	TRBJ2-7
CASSQEIHGIPYNEQFF	TGCGCCAGCAGCCAAGAGATTCATGGGATACCCTACAATGAGCAGTTCTTC	.	.	TRBV4-3	TRBJ2-1